This entry lists 13 T cell receptor beta chains sequenced from one sample in a study of OX40 agonist ivuxolimab in advanced cancers. Clones were sequenced by immunoSEQ multiplex PCR, and TCRdb holds only the in-frame ones, with some missing. The data contain about 39,000 clones, roughly 90% of them singletons. Sequences were derived from CD4+ or CD8+ T cells sorted from blood, sampled in a trial of the OX40 agonist ivuxolimab. Receptors were obtained from an adult with an advanced solid tumor such as melanoma, head and neck, liver or kidney cancer.

This clone was recorded only once. The gene calls are TRBV4-1 and TRBJ2-4, with 7 nucleotides matching TRBD1. Germline CDR1 is MGHRA and CDR2 is YSYEKL. Losses at the gene ends were 2 bases for V and 3 bases for J; bases not matched to a gene: 13. The CDR3 has 18 amino acids. Here the CDR3 reads CASSQKLTGLLDKNIQYF. The CDR3 DNA reads as TGCGCCAGCAGCCAAAAATTGACAGGGCTGTTGGACAAAAACATTCAGTACTTC.

This clone was seen only once. This chain joins TRBV28 and TRBJ1-1; D may be TRBD1 (5 bases). Germline CDR1 is MDHEN and CDR2 is SYDVKM. Deletions cut 4 bases from V and 1 base from J, with 19 bases between. CDR3 length: 17 amino acids. The CDR3 bases are TGTGCCAGCAGTTCGGGGATGTATGCGGGGGAGAACACTGAAGCTTTCTTT. Encoded protein: CASSSGMYAGENTEAFF.

The chain links TRBV5-4 to TRBJ1-2; no definite D call. The CDR3 length is 13 residues. The V end lost 5 bases, the J end lost 3 bases, and 11 bases lay between the germline ends. CDR1 SGHNT and CDR2 YYREEE come from the germline V gene (reference sequence). The DNA of the CDR3 is TGTGCCAGCAGGCCTCAAGGTGACTATGGCTACACCTTC. Its translation: CASRPQGDYGYTF.

The chain is built from TRBV29-1 and TRBJ1-1; a possible D gene is TRBD1 (5 bases). The CDR3 covers 13 residues. The V gene lost 6 bases and the J gene lost 4 bases, with 15 bases spanning the gap. Germline loops: CDR1 SQVTM, CDR2 ANQGSEA. CDR3 amino acids: CSVATGRVTEAFF. The CDR3 DNA sequence: TGCAGCGTCGCTACGGGGCGGGTCACTGAAGCTTTCTTT. Complete variable domain (other parts from reference TRBV29-1 and TRBJ1-1): SAVISQKPSRDICQRGTSLTIQCQVDSQVTMMFWYRQQPGQSLTLIATANQGSEATYESGFVIDKFPISRPNLTFSTLTVSNMSPEDSSIYLCSVATGRVTEAFFGQGTRLTVV.

The chain joins TRBV19 to TRBJ1-1; perhaps TRBD1 as D (6 bases). Trimming took off 4 bases at V and 9 bases at J, with 12 bases between the two ends. From germline, CDR1 is LNHDA and CDR2 SQIVND (reference sequence). The CDR3 is 12 amino acids. CDR3 DNA sequence: TGTGCCAGTAGTACCGGGGGGGCTCAAGCTTTCTTT. Its translation: CASSTGGAQAFF.

The chain carries TRBV19 and TRBJ2-7; 7 bases are shared with TRBD2. V dropped 10 bases and J dropped 0; count of bases not matched to a gene: 9. CDR1 LNHDA and CDR2 SQIVND come from the germline V gene (reference sequence). The CDR3 is 14 amino acids. CDR3 region: CATPRRGSSYEQYF. Written as DNA, the CDR3 is TGTGCCACCCCAAGGCGGGGGAGCTCCTACGAGCAGTACTTC. Full variable domain (missing parts from reference TRBV19 and TRBJ2-7): DGGITQSPKYLFRKEGQNVTLSCEQNLNHDAMYWYRQDPGQGLRLIYYSQIVNDFQKGDIAEGYSVSREKKESFPLTVTSAQKNPTAFYLCATPRRGSSYEQYFGPGTRLTVT.

V usage is TRBV28 and J usage is TRBJ2-7; no definite D call. Germline CDR1 reads MDHEN; CDR2 reads SYDVKM. The CDR3 totals 13 residues. The ends were cut back, 1 base at V and 0 bases at J, with 4 bases in the middle. The CDR3 bases are TGTGCCAGCAGTTTATTTGTCTCCTACGAGCAGTACTTC. Its translation: CASSLFVSYEQYF.

The chain joins TRBV11-3 to TRBJ2-2, with 8 bases matching TRBD2. The germline V gene encodes CDR1 SGHNT and CDR2 YENEEA. Trimming at V came to 1 base and at J to 4 bases, leaving 2 bases not matched to a gene. The CDR3 consists of 15 residues. CDR3 region: CASSLGLAGTGELFF. The CDR3 bases are TGTGCCAGCAGCTTAGGGCTAGCGGGCACCGGGGAGCTGTTTTTT.

The table lists this clone with a count of one. The rearrangement uses TRBV6-6 and TRBJ2-7, with TRBD1 matching 7 bases. CDR1 MNHNY and CDR2 SVGAGI come from the germline V gene (reference sequence). The V and J ends lost 0 bases and 1 base, in that order; junction bases with no gene match: 6. CDR3 length: 16 amino acids. CDR3 sequence reads: CASSYSGQSLSYEQYF. The CDR3 DNA reads as TGTGCCAGCAGTTACTCGGGACAGAGTCTTTCCTACGAGCAGTACTTC.

The V and J genes are TRBV19 and TRBJ1-3; TRBD1 might be the D (5 bases). The germline V and J ends were trimmed by 7 bases and 1 base, with 14 bases remaining between them. CDR3 length equals 15 residues. The germline gives CDR1 LNHDA, CDR2 SQIVND (reference sequence). In DNA, the CDR3 is TGTGCCAGTACTCCTATTCAGGGATCTGGAAACACCATATATTTT. Its protein product is CASTPIQGSGNTIYF.

This clone was observed a handful of times. The rearrangement uses TRBV11-2 and TRBJ1-2; D is undetermined. The V gene's germline CDR1 is SGHAT and CDR2 FQNNGV. Between the trimmed V and J ends, which lost 1 base and 7 bases, there was a span of 7 bases. The CDR3 spans 12 residues. Written as DNA, the CDR3 is TGTGCCAGCAGCTTAGCTGGGTCTGGCTACACCTTC. Its protein product is CASSLAGSGYTF.

The genes are TRBV10-3 and TRBJ2-1, with TRBD2 matching over 7 bases. Germline V gives CDR1 ENHRY, CDR2 SYGVKD. The CDR3 runs 15 residues. The V and J ends lost 4 bases and 0 bases, in that order; junction bases with no gene match: 3. The CDR3 region has the DNA TGTGCCATCAGTGTCGGGGGGAGCTCCTACAATGAGCAGTTCTTC. It codes for CAISVGGSSYNEQFF.

The chain combines TRBV6-6 with TRBJ1-2; D unclear. With 6 bases removed from V and 8 bases from J, the gap between germline ends came to 10 bases. Germline CDR1 and CDR2: MNHNY and SVGAGI (reference sequence). CDR3 length: 11 residues. This CDR3 reads CASSYNVGYTF. The CDR3 nucleotides are TGTGCCAGCAGCTATAACGTCGGCTACACCTTC.